Listed here are 23 T cell receptor beta chains from one sample, sequenced in a study of blood T cell repertoires in COVID-19. Produced via immunoSEQ multiplex PCR; TCRdb's table is partial and in-frame only. Of about 180,000 clones listed, around four fifths were seen once; the top ten hold 7.6%. Sequenced: peripheral blood. All receptors come from a woman between 65 and 79 years old with COVID-19, enrolled during active disease.

The chain employs TRBV6-5 and TRBJ2-7; TRBD2 matches 9 bases. J was trimmed by 6 bases and V by 5 bases; bases with no gene match: 8. The germline V gene has CDR1 MNHEY and CDR2 SVGAGI. The length of the CDR3 is 14 residues. CDR3 bases: TGTGCCAGCAGTCAGGGACTAGCCTCCGTCGAGCAGTACTTC. It translates to CASSQGLASVEQYF.

The chain is built from TRBV7-2 and TRBJ1-2, with no clear D. The CDR3 is 15 amino acids. V lost 1 base and J lost 6, with 15 bases in between. Germline loops: CDR1 SGHTA, CDR2 FQGNSA. The CDR3 is CASSLEATIRNGYTF. CDR3 bases: TGTGCCAGCAGCTTAGAGGCAACTATACGAAATGGCTACACCTTC.

The rearrangement links TRBV7-3 to TRBJ1-1; D perhaps matches TRBD1 (5 bases). The CDR3 totals 14 residues. Germline V CDR1 and CDR2: SGHTA, FQGTGA. V lost 1 base and J 4 bases, leaving 10 bases between the germline ends. CDR3 nucleotides: TGTGCCAGCAGCTTAAGTAGGGGTTCCACTGAAGCTTTCTTT. Translation: CASSLSRGSTEAFF.

The chain carries TRBV5-4 and TRBJ1-2, with 10 bases identical to TRBD1. The CDR3 totals 15 residues. V dropped 5 bases and J dropped 9; count of bases not matched to a gene: 13. Germline V gives CDR1 SGHNT, CDR2 YYREEE (reference sequence). The CDR3 coding sequence is TGTGCCAGCAGTCCCGGGACAGGGGACCGTAATCGCTACACCTTC. Translation gives CASSPGTGDRNRYTF.

This sequence joins TRBV19 and TRBJ1-4, with D uncertain. This CDR3 spans 17 amino acids. The V end was cut by 3 bases, the J end by 2 bases, with 16 bases between. Germline loops: CDR1 LNHDA, CDR2 SQIVND (reference sequence). CDR3 nucleotides: TGTGCCAGTAGTATCCCGAGGTCTTACGCTACTAATGAAAAACTGTTTTTT. Translation gives CASSIPRSYATNEKLFF.

The chain has TRBV20-1 and TRBJ1-5; TRBD1 matches 8 bases. Trimming cost V 3 bases and J 2 bases; bases outside gene matches: 9. The CDR3 is 16 residues long. Germline-derived CDR1 and CDR2 are DFQATT and SNEGSKA (reference sequence). The CDR3, as DNA: TGCAGTGCTAGTGATCCTCAGGGGGCGGGCAATCAGCCCCAGCATTTT. Translated: CSASDPQGAGNQPQHF.

This clone was observed a single time. V gene TRBV9 combines with J gene TRBJ2-3; 7 positions agree with TRBD2. Germline CDR1 and CDR2: SGDLS and YYNGEE. The ends lost 0 bases at V and 1 base at J; junction bases unmatched: 5. The CDR3 has 16 amino acids. In DNA, the CDR3 is TGTGCCAGCAGCGTAGTCTTGGCGGGGGGCACAGATACGCAGTATTTT. It translates to CASSVVLAGGTDTQYF.

This clone was seen just once. CDR3 protein: CASSFPRGLDTGELFF. The CDR3 nucleotides read TGTGCCAGTAGTTTTCCCCGGGGGTTGGACACCGGGGAGCTGTTTTTT. This chain connects TRBV19 to TRBJ2-2, with D perhaps TRBD2 (6 bases). The CDR3 totals 16 residues. Germline V gene data show CDR1 as LNHDA and CDR2 as SQIVND (reference sequence). V dropped 5 bases and J dropped 3 bases, with 16 bases sitting between them.

V and J are TRBV28 and TRBJ2-3; 14 bases are shared with TRBD2. CDR3 length: 17 amino acids. CDR1 MDHEN and CDR2 SYDVKM come from the germline V gene. After removal of 6 bases from V and 3 bases from J, the junction contained 8 bases not matched to a gene. CDR3 DNA: TGTGCCAGCAGCTCGACTAGCGGGAGGGCCTTGACAGATACGCAGTATTTT. As protein: CASSSTSGRALTDTQYF.

This clone was found once. This chain links TRBV30 with TRBJ1-5, with D possibly matching TRBD1 (5 bases). Trimming cost V 4 bases and J 4 bases, with 14 bases left between them. This CDR3 region has 14 residues. Germline V CDR1 and CDR2: GTSNPN, SVGIG (reference sequence). The CDR3 DNA follows: TGTGCCTGGAAGTCCCCAGGGTCGAATCAGCCCCAGCATTTT. This codes for CAWKSPGSNQPQHF.

This chain connects TRBV6-5 to TRBJ2-7; weak D call: TRBD1 (5 bases). Germline assignment: CDR1 MNHEY and CDR2 SVGAGI. The V end was cut by 10 bases, the J end by 2 bases, with 15 bases between. The CDR3 extends over 13 amino acids. The CDR3 nucleotides read TGTGCCACCCAGGGCGGAGAAACCTACGAGCAGTACTTC. It specifies CATQGGETYEQYF.

This sequence joins TRBV7-8 and TRBJ2-1, with TRBD2 matching 8 bases. Germline loops: CDR1 SGHVS, CDR2 FQNEAQ. The CDR3 sequence is 16 residues long. After removal of 5 bases from V and 9 bases from J, the junction contained 15 bases not matched to a gene. The CDR3 here is CASSHRDGGRLAEQFF. In DNA form, the CDR3 reads TGTGCCAGCAGCCATCGGGATGGCGGGAGGTTGGCTGAGCAGTTCTTC.

The chain combines TRBV11-2 with TRBJ1-2; D remains ambiguous. Germline values: CDR1 SGHAT, CDR2 FQNNGV. The CDR3 sequence is 14 residues long. Deletions cut 4 bases from V and 8 bases from J, with 17 bases between. The CDR3 DNA is TGTGCCAGCAGCTCCCCCAACGAGCCGGGGGGCTACACCTTC. Translating it yields CASSSPNEPGGYTF.

In its sample, this clone was seen once. CDR3 sequence reads: CASSPDGEGYNEQFF. In DNA form, the CDR3 reads TGTGCCAGCTCACCTGATGGGGAGGGCTACAATGAGCAGTTCTTC. This chain connects TRBV18 to TRBJ2-1, with 7 bases matching TRBD2. CDR1 is KGHSH, CDR2 LQKENI, per germline. Unmatched junction bases numbered 5, after V lost 3 bases and J lost 3 bases. This CDR3 contains 15 residues.

The chain couples TRBV7-9 to TRBJ1-5; 8 bases agree with TRBD1. V trimming: 1 base; J trimming: 4 bases; junction bases outside the gene matches: 3. CDR1 is SEHNR and CDR2 is FQNEAQ in the germline V gene (reference sequence). CDR3 length: 15 amino acids. The CDR3: CASSLDGQGNQPQHF. In DNA form, the CDR3 reads TGTGCCAGCAGCTTAGACGGACAGGGTAATCAGCCCCAGCATTTT.

CDR3 sequence (DNA): TGTGCCAGCAGCTTGGGGACGGGATCTAACCGGGTGGAGACCCAGTACTTC. The encoded protein is CASSLGTGSNRVETQYF. This chain connects TRBV5-6 to TRBJ2-5; D is perhaps TRBD2 (5 bases). There are 17 residues in the CDR3. CDR1 SGHDT and CDR2 YYEEEE come from the germline V gene. Trimming shortened V by 0 bases and J by 5 bases, and 20 bases separated the two germline ends.

The chain couples TRBV9 to TRBJ2-7, with TRBD2 as a possible D gene (5 bases). The CDR3 loop spans 15 amino acids. V lost 3 bases and J lost 0, with 13 bases in between. Germline CDR1 reads SGDLS; CDR2 reads YYNGEE. Here the CDR3 DNA reads TGTGCCAGCAGCGCGGCCCTTGGGAGCTCCTACGAGCAGTACTTC. It yields the protein CASSAALGSSYEQYF.

This sequence joins TRBV5-1 and TRBJ2-3, with TRBD1 identical over 8 bases. The CDR3 has 19 amino acids. The germline gives CDR1 SGHRS, CDR2 YFSETQ. Unmatched junction bases numbered 16, after V lost 0 bases and J lost 4 bases. The CDR3 loop reads CASSLEPRTGRGPPDTQYF. The CDR3 DNA follows: TGCGCCAGCAGCTTGGAACCCCGTACGGGCAGGGGGCCGCCAGATACGCAGTATTTT.

The chain links TRBV28 to TRBJ2-7; D might be TRBD2 (5 bases). The ends were cut back, 5 bases at V and 5 bases at J, with 10 bases in the middle. CDR1 is MDHEN, CDR2 SYDVKM, per germline. The CDR3 has 12 amino acids. The CDR3 region has the DNA TGTGCCAGCAGTCGGACGGAGGACGAGCAGTACTTC. This translates into CASSRTEDEQYF.

This clone appeared a single time. The chain links TRBV10-3 to TRBJ2-5, with 9 bases that match TRBD1. Germline CDR1 reads ENHRY; CDR2 reads SYGVKD. J lost 5 bases, V lost 6 bases, and 13 bases had no gene match. This CDR3 comprises 16 residues. CDR3 residues: CAISESGQGWAETQYF. The CDR3 DNA sequence: TGTGCCATCAGCGAATCGGGACAGGGCTGGGCGGAGACCCAGTACTTC.

The V and J genes are TRBV5-4 and TRBJ1-6; 7 bases match TRBD1. Germline V lookup: CDR1 SGHNT, CDR2 YYREEE (reference sequence). This CDR3 has 15 residues. J was trimmed by 6 bases and V by 4 bases; bases with no gene match: 7. CDR3 loop: CASSPEGAGNSPLHF. As DNA, the CDR3 is TGTGCCAGCAGCCCTGAGGGGGCTGGTAATTCACCCCTCCACTTT.

V is TRBV2 and J is TRBJ2-7; the match to TRBD1 covers 9 bases. The CDR3 has 14 residues. The ends lost 2 bases at V and 5 bases at J; junction bases unmatched: 4. The V gene's germline CDR1 is SNHLY and CDR2 FYNNEI. CDR3 sequence reads: CASSERDRVHEQYF. DNA of the CDR3: TGTGCCAGCAGTGAACGGGACAGGGTCCACGAGCAGTACTTC.

The V and J genes are TRBV7-2 and TRBJ2-2; 8 nucleotides agree with TRBD1. This CDR3 has 16 amino acids. Germline CDR1 and CDR2: SGHTA and FQGNSA. J gave up 2 bases and V 5 bases, and 7 bases lay outside the gene matches. The CDR3 sequence: CASSPRTGINTGELFF. The CDR3 nucleotides read TGTGCCAGCAGCCCCAGGACAGGGATAAACACCGGGGAGCTGTTTTTT.